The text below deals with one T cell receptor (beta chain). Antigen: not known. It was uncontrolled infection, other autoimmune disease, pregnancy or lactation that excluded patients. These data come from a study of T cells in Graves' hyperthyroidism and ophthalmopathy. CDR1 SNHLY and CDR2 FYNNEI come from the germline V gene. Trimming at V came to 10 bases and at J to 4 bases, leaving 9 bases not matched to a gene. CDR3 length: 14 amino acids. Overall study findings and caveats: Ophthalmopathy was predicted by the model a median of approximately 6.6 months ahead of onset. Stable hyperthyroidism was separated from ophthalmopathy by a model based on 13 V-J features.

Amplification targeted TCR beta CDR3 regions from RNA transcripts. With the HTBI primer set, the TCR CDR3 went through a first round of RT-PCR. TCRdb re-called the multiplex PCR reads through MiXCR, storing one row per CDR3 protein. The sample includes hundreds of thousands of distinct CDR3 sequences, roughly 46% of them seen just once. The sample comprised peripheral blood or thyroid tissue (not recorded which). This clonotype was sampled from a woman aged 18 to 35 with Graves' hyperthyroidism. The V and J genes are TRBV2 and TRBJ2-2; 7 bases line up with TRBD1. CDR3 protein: CAISAGTVTGELFF. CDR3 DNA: TGTGCCATCAGCGCCGGGACAGTCACCGGGGAGCTGTTTTTT.